The 14 T cell receptor beta chains given below trace back to one sample, sequenced in a study of a mutant IDH1 vaccine in newly diagnosed glioma. Noted time point: week 35, safety follow-up. Doses comprised 300 ug of mutant IDH1 20-mer peptide each, plus topical imiquimod. The antigens of these receptors remain unknown. Assay: immunoSEQ multiplex PCR; the TCRdb copy retains only in-frame clones and omits some. The table has about 32,000 clones, around 80% seen once. This specimen consisted of PBMCs, obtained from a glioma patient whose treatment included an IDH1 peptide vaccine. The receptors here all came from a woman between 40 and 55 years old with glioma.

Only one count was recorded for this clone. This chain joins TRBV5-8 and TRBJ2-1; 9 nucleotides line up with TRBD1. J was trimmed by 3 bases and V by 3 bases; bases with no gene match: 7. Germline CDR1 and CDR2: SGHTS and YDEGEE. This CDR3 region has 16 residues. The CDR3 region is CASSSTGTGIYNEQFF. The CDR3 nucleotides read TGTGCCAGCAGCTCTACCGGGACAGGGATCTACAATGAGCAGTTCTTC.

This sequence joins TRBV19 and TRBJ2-7; 7 bases match TRBD1. The CDR3 consists of 14 residues. The germline V gene encodes CDR1 LNHDA and CDR2 SQIVND (reference sequence). V gave up 6 bases and J gave up 3 bases; unmatched junction bases: 8. The chain's CDR3 is CASSTGVGGYEQYF. CDR3 sequence (DNA): TGTGCCAGTAGCACAGGGGTCGGTGGCTACGAGCAGTACTTC.

This clone was detected only once. The chain combines TRBV29-1 with TRBJ1-2; D not resolved. There are 12 residues in the CDR3. CDR1 is SQVTM and CDR2 is ANQGSEA in the germline V gene. Trimming left V 8 bases short and J 7 bases short, with 17 bases between. CDR3: CSSREGPSGYTF. In DNA form, the CDR3 reads TGCAGCAGTCGCGAGGGCCCCTCTGGCTACACCTTC.

The rearrangement joins TRBV5-1 to TRBJ2-2; the D is unclear. The CDR3 is made up of 15 amino acids. Deletions cut 0 bases from V and 0 bases from J, with 6 bases between. Germline V gene lookup returns CDR1 SGHRS and CDR2 YFSETQ. The CDR3 reads CASSLEEANTGELFF. CDR3 bases: TGCGCCAGCAGCTTGGAAGAGGCGAACACCGGGGAGCTGTTTTTT. Based on the CDR3 plus reference TRBV5-1 and TRBJ2-2, the full variable domain is KAGVTQTPRYLIKTRGQQVTLSCSPISGHRSVSWYQQTPGQGLQFLFEYFSETQRNKGNFPGRFSGRQFSNSRSEMNVSTLELGDSALYLCASSLEEANTGELFFGEGSRLTVL.

This chain links TRBV9 with TRBJ1-2; TRBD1 aligns across 10 bases. This CDR3 contains 16 residues. V trimming: 3 bases; J trimming: 6 bases; junction bases outside the gene matches: 11. Germline V gene lookup returns CDR1 SGDLS and CDR2 YYNGEE. The CDR3 nucleotides are TGTGCCAGCAGCGAAATTACCGGGACAGGGGTTGATGGCTACACCTTC. This codes for CASSEITGTGVDGYTF.

DNA for the CDR3: TGCGCCAGCAGCCAAGCGACAGGGACACCTGAAGCTTTCTTT. This translates into CASSQATGTPEAFF. The V and J genes are TRBV5-1 and TRBJ1-1; 7 bases are shared with TRBD1. The CDR3 runs 14 residues. V gave up 4 bases and J gave up 6 bases; unmatched junction bases: 9. CDR1 SGHRS and CDR2 YFSETQ come from the germline V gene.

This chain joins TRBV9 and TRBJ1-2; maybe TRBD1 (6 bases). Germline V gene data show CDR1 as SGDLS and CDR2 as YYNGEE. With 4 bases removed from V and 0 bases from J, the gap between germline ends came to 16 bases. The CDR3 sequence is 16 residues long. The CDR3 loop is CASSSRGGPSNYGYTF. Written as DNA, the CDR3 is TGTGCCAGCAGCAGCAGGGGCGGCCCCTCTAACTATGGCTACACCTTC.

This chain connects TRBV5-1 to TRBJ1-4; 9 nucleotides match TRBD1. The CDR3 sequence is 18 residues long. From germline, CDR1 is SGHRS and CDR2 YFSETQ. V lost 4 bases to trimming and J lost 4 bases; unmatched junction nucleotides: 14. CDR3 nucleotides: TGCGCCAGCAGCCCACTCGTCGGGACAGGGTGGGGTAATGAAAAACTGTTTTTT. Its translation is CASSPLVGTGWGNEKLFF.

This clone was found a few times. The genes are TRBV29-1 and TRBJ1-1; tentative D call: TRBD1 (5 bases). The V and J ends lost 6 bases and 7 bases respectively, with 12 bases between them. The CDR3 runs 11 residues. The germline gives CDR1 SQVTM, CDR2 ANQGSEA. DNA of the CDR3: TGCAGCGTGGTAGAGGGGAATGAAGCTTTCTTT. Translated, it gives CSVVEGNEAFF.

There are a few counts of this clone. The V gene is TRBV9, the J gene TRBJ1-5; no clear D gene. Trimming removed 4 bases from V and 4 bases from J, with 15 bases in between. The CDR3 is 15 amino acids. Germline-derived CDR1 and CDR2 are SGDLS and YYNGEE. Written as DNA, the CDR3 is TGTGCCAGCAGCCCGGACGGACTTAGAAATCAGCCCCAGCATTTT. Residues: CASSPDGLRNQPQHF. Looking up the rest from reference TRBV9 and TRBJ1-5 gives the full variable domain: DSGVTQTPKHLITATGQRVTLRCSPRSGDLSVYWYQQSLDQGLQFLIQYYNGEERAKGNILERFSAQQFPDLHSELNLSSLELGDSALYFCASSPDGLRNQPQHFGDGTRLSIL.

The table lists this clone with a few counts. V is TRBV9 and J is TRBJ1-1; possibly TRBD1 for D (6 bases). V lost 0 bases, J lost 0 bases, and 12 bases lay in between. This CDR3 comprises 16 residues. Germline assignment: CDR1 SGDLS and CDR2 YYNGEE. The CDR3 reads CASSVATGTMNTEAFF. The DNA of the CDR3 is TGTGCCAGCAGCGTAGCTACAGGGACAATGAACACTGAAGCTTTCTTT.

A few counts support this clone. This chain joins TRBV5-8 and TRBJ2-7; a possible D gene is TRBD2 (5 bases). The CDR3 consists of 12 residues. V was trimmed by 3 bases and J by 9 bases, leaving 13 bases between them. The germline V gene has CDR1 SGHTS and CDR2 YDEGEE. The CDR3 nucleotides read TGTGCCAGCAGCTCCGGGGTCCCTGGGCAGTACTTC. This codes for CASSSGVPGQYF.

This sequence joins TRBV6-6 and TRBJ2-7, with 8 bases lining up with TRBD1. The CDR3 extends over 14 amino acids. V lost 7 bases, J lost 2 bases, and 7 bases stayed unmatched. From germline, CDR1 is MNHNY and CDR2 SVGAGI (reference sequence). The CDR3, as DNA: TGTGCCAGCATCCGACAGGGGACTCCCTACGAGCAGTACTTC. Its protein is CASIRQGTPYEQYF.

The V gene is TRBV7-2, the J gene TRBJ2-7; 8 nucleotides agree with TRBD1. CDR1 and CDR2 (germline): SGHTA, FQGNSA. Trimming at V came to 10 bases and at J to 2 bases, leaving 10 bases not matched to a gene. This CDR3 spans 14 amino acids. In DNA, the CDR3 is TGTGCCATCCGGCGACGGGACAGGACCTACGAGCAGTACTTC. This gives the protein CAIRRRDRTYEQYF.